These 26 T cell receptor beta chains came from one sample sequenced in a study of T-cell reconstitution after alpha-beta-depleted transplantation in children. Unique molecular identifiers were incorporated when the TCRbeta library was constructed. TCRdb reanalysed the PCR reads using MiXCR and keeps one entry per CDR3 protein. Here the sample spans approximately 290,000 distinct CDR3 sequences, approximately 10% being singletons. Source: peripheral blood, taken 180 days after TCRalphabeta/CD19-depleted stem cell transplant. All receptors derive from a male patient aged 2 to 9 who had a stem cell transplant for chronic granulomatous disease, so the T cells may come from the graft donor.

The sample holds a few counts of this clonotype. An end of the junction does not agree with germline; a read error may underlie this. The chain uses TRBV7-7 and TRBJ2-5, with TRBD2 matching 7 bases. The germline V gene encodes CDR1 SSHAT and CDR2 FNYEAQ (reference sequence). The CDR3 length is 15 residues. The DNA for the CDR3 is TGTGCTAGCAGCTTAACAGCGGGGCCACAAGAGACCCAGTACTTC. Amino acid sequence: CASSLTAGPQETQYF.

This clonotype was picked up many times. CDR3 region: CASSRRGDTQYF. Written as DNA, the CDR3 is TGCGCCAGCAGCCGTCGCGGGGATACGCAGTATTTT. V usage is TRBV5-1 and J usage is TRBJ2-3, with D maybe TRBD2 (5 bases). V lost 4 bases to trimming and J lost 6 bases, with 9 bases between them. CDR3 size: 12 residues. CDR1 is SGHRS, CDR2 YFSETQ, per germline.

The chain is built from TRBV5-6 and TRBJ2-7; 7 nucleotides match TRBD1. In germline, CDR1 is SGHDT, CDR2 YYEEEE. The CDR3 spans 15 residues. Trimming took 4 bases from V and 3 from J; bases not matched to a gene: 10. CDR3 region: CASSHLRTGYYEQYF. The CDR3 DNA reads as TGTGCCAGCAGCCATTTACGGACAGGTTACTACGAGCAGTACTTC.

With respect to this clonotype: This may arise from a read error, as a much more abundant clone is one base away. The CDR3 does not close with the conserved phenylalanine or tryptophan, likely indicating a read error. The DNA of the CDR3 is TGTGCCAGCAGTTTACGGCCCCCCGGGGAGCTGTTTTTA. Translation: CASSLRPPGELFL. The chain employs TRBV27 and TRBJ2-2; no firm D call. Trimming removed 2 bases at V and 6 bases at J, with 7 bases between. This CDR3 has 13 residues. Germline CDR1 reads MNHEY; CDR2 reads SMNVEV (reference sequence).

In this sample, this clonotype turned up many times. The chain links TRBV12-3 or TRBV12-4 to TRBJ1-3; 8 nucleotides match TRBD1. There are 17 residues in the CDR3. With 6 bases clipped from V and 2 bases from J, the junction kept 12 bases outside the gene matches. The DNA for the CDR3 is TGTGCCAGCAGCCTCTCAGGGGGCCGGGTTGCTGGAAACACCATATATTTT. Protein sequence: CASSLSGGRVAGNTIYF.

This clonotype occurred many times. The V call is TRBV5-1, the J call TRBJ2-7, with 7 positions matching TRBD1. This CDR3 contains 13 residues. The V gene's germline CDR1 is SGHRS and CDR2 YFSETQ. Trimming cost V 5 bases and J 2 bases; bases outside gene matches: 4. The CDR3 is CASRATGAYEQYF. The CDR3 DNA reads TGCGCCAGCAGAGCTACAGGGGCCTACGAGCAGTACTTC.

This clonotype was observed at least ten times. The DNA for the CDR3 is TGCAGTGCCTCGAGGACCGGCCACTCCTACGAGCAGTACTTC. It encodes CSASRTGHSYEQYF. The chain combines TRBV20-1 with TRBJ2-7; no firm D call. V was pared by 6 bases and J by 0 bases, with 15 bases between. This CDR3 has 14 residues. Germline V gives CDR1 DFQATT, CDR2 SNEGSKA (reference sequence).

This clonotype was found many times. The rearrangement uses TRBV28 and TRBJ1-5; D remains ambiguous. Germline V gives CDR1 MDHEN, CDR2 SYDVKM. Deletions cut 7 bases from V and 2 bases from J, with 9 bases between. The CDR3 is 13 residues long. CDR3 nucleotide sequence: TGTGCCAGCATCAGGCAGGGCAATCAGCCCCAGCATTTT. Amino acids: CASIRQGNQPQHF.

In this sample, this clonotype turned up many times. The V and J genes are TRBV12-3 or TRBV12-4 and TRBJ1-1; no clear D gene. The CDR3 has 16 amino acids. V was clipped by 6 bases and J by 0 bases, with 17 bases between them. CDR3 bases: TGTGCCAGCAGCCATCCCCAGGACTTATTGAACACTGAAGCTTTCTTT. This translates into CASSHPQDLLNTEAFF.

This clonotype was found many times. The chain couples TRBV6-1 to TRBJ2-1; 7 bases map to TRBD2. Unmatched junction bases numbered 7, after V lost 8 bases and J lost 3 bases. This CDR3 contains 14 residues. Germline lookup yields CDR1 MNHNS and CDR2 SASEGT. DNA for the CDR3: TGTGCCAGCGCAGAGGGAGGGCGCTACAATGAGCAGTTCTTC. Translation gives CASAEGGRYNEQFF.

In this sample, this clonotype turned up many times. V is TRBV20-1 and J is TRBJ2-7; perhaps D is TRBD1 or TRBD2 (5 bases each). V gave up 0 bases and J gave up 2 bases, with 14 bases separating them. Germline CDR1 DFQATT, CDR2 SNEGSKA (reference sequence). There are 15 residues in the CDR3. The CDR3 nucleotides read TGCAGTGCTAGAGATTACGGGAAAGGGGCCTACGAGCAGTACTTC. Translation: CSARDYGKGAYEQYF.

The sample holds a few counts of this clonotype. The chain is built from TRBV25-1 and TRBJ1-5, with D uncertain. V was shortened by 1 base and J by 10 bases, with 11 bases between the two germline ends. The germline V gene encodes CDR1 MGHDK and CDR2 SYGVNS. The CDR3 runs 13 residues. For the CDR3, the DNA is TGTGCCAGCAGTGAATCGATAATGGGTCCCCAGCATTTT. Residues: CASSESIMGPQHF.

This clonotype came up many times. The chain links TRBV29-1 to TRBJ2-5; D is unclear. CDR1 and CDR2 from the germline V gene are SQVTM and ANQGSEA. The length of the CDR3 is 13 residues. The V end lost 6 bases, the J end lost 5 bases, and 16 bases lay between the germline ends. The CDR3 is CSVRSRFAETQYF. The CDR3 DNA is TGCAGCGTCCGATCGCGGTTTGCCGAGACCCAGTACTTC.

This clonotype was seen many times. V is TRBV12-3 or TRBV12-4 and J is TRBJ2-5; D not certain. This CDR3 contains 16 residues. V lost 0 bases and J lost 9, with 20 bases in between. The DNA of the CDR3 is TGTGCCAGCAGTTTAGCGGCAGGCCAGGCGCGAAGGGCCCAGTACTTC. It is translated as CASSLAAGQARRAQYF.

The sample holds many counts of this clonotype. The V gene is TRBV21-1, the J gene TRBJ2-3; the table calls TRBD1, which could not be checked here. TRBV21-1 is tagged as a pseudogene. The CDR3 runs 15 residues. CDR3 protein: CASSNDRDSTDTQYF. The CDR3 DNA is TGTGCCAGCAGCAACGACCGGGACAGCACAGATACGCAGTATTTT.

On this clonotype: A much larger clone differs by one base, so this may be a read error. The CDR3 here is CASSPTSLDISNQPQHF. CDR3 nucleotide sequence: TGTGCCAGCAGTCCAACATCCCTGGACATTAGCAATCAGCCCCAGCATTTT. The rearrangement uses TRBV6-1 and TRBJ1-5; TRBD1 might be the D (5 bases). The CDR3 runs to 17 residues. Looked up from germline, CDR1 is MNHNS and CDR2 is SASEGT. The ends were cut back, 5 bases at V and 0 bases at J, with 17 bases in the middle.

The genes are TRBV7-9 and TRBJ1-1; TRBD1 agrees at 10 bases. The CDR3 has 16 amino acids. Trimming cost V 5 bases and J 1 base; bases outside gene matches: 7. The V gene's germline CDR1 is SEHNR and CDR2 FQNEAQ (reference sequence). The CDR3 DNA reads TGTGCCAGCAGCCGAGGACAGGGGGTAGGGAACACTGAAGCTTTCTTT. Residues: CASSRGQGVGNTEAFF.

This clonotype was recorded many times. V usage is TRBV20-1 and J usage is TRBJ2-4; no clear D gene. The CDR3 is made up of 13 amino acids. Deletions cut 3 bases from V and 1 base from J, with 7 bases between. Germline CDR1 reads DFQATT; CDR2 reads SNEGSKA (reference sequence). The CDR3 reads CSARSEAKNIQYF. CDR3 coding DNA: TGCAGTGCTAGGTCTGAGGCCAAAAACATTCAGTACTTC.

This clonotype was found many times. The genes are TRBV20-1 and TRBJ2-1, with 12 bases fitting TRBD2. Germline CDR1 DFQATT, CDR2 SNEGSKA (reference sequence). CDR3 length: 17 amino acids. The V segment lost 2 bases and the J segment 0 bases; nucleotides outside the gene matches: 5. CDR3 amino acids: CSARPRTSGISYNEQFF. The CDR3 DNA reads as TGCAGTGCTAGACCCAGGACTAGCGGGATCTCCTACAATGAGCAGTTCTTC.

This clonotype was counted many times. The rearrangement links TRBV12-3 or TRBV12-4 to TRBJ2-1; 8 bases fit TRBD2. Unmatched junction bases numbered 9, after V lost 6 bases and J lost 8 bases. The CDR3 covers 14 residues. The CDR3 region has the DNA TGTGCCAGCAGGCGGGGGGAGGTTGTTGATGAGCAGTTCTTC. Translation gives CASRRGEVVDEQFF.

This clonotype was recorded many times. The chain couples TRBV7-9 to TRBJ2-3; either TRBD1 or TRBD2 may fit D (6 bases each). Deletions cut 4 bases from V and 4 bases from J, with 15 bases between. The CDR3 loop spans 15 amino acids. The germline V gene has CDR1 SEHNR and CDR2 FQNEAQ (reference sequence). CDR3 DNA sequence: TGTGCCAGCAGCTCCCTAGGGGGGAGCTCAGATACGCAGTATTTT. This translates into CASSSLGGSSDTQYF.

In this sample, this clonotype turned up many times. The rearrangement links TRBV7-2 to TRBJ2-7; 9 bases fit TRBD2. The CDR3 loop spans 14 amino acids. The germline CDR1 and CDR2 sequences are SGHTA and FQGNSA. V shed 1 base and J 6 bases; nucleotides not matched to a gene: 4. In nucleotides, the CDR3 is TGTGCCAGCAGCTTAGGCGGGGGGGCCTTCGAGCAGTACTTC. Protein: CASSLGGGAFEQYF.

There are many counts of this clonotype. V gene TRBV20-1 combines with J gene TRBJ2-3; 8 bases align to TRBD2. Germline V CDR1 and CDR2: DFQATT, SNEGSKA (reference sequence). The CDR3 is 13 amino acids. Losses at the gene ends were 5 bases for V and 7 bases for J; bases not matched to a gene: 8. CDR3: CSAGLSGSYTQYF. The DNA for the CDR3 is TGCAGTGCTGGCCTGAGCGGGAGCTATACGCAGTATTTT.

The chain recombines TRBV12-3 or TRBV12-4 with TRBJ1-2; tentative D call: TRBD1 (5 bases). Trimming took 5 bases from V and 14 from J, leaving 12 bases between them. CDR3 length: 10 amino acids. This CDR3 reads CASSRTGATF. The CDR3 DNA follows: TGTGCCAGCAGTCGCACCGGGGCGACCTTC.

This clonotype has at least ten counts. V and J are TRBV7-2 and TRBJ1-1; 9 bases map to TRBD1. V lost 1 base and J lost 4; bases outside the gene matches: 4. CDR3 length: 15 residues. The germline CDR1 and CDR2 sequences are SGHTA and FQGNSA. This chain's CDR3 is CASSLVETGGTEAFF. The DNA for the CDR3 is TGTGCCAGCAGCTTAGTTGAGACAGGGGGCACTGAAGCTTTCTTT.

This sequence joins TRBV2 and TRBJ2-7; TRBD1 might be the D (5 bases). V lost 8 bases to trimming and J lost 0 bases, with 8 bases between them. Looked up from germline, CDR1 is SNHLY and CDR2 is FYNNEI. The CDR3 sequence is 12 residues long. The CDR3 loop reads CASGASSYEQYF. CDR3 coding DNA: TGTGCCAGCGGGGCGAGCTCCTACGAGCAGTACTTC. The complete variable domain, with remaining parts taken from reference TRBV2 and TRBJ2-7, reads EPEVTQTPSHQVTQMGQEVILRCVPISNHLYFYWYRQILGQKVEFLVSFYNNEISEKSEIFDDQFSVERPDGSNFTLKIRSTKLEDSAMYFCASGASSYEQYFGPGTRLTVT.